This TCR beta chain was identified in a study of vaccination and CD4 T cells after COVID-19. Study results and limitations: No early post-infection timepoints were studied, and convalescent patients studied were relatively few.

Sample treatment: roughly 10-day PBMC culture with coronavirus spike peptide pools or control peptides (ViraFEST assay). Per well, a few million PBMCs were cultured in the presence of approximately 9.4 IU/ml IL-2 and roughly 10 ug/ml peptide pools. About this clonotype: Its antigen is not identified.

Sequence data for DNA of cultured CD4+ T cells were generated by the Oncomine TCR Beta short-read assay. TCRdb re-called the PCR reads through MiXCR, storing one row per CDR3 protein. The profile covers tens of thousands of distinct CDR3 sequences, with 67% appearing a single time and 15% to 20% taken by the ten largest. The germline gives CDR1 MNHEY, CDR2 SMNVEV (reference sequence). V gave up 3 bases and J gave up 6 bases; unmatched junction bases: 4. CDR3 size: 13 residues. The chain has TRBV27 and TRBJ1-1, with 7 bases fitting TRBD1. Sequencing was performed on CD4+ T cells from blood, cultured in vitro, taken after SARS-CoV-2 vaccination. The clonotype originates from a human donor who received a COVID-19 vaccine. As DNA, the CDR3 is TGTGCCAGCAGTTTGTACAGGGGAGCTGAAGCTTTCTTT. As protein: CASSLYRGAEAFF.